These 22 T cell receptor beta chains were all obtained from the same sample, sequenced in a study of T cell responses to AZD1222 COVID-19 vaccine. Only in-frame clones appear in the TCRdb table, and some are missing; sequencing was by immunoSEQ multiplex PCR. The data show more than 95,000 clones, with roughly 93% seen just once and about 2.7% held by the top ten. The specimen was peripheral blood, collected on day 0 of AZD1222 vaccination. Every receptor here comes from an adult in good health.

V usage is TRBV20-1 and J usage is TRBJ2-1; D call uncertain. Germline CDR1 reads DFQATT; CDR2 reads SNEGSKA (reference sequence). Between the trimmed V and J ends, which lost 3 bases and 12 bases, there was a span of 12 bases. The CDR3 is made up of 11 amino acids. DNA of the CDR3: TGCAGTGCTAGGGATCGTTTAGCGCAGTTCTTC. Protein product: CSARDRLAQFF.

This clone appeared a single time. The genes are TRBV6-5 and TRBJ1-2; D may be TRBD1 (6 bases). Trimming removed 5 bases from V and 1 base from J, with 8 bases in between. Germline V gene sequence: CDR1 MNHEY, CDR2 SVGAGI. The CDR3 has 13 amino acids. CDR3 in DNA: TGTGCCAGCAGTCTGGACAGTAACTATGGCTACACCTTC. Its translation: CASSLDSNYGYTF.

CDR3 coding DNA: TGTGCCACCAGCAGAGGACTAGCGGGAGTTATAGGCACCGGGGAGCTGTTTTTT. Amino acids: CATSRGLAGVIGTGELFF. The rearrangement links TRBV15 to TRBJ2-2, with TRBD2 matching over 12 bases. The CDR3 length is 18 residues. The V segment lost 1 base and the J segment 4 bases; nucleotides outside the gene matches: 7. Per germline, CDR1 LNHNV and CDR2 YYDKDF (reference sequence).

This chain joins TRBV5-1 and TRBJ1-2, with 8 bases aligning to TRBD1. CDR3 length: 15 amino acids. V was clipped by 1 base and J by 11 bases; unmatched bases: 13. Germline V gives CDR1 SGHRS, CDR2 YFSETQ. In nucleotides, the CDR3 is TGCGCCAGCAGCTTGACATGGACAGGGCAGGCTACGTACACCTTC. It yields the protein CASSLTWTGQATYTF.

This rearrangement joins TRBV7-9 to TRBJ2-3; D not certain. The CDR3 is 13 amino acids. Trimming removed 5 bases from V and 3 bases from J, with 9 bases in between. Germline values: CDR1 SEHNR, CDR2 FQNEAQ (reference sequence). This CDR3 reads CASSPDRTDTQYF. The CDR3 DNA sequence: TGTGCCAGCAGCCCGGACCGAACAGATACGCAGTATTTT.

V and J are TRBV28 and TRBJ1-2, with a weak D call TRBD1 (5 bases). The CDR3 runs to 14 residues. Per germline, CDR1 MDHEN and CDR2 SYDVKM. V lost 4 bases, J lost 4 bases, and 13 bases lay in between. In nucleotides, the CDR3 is TGTGCCAGCAGTTGGGGGGGGGACGGCTATGGCTACACCTTC. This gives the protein CASSWGGDGYGYTF.

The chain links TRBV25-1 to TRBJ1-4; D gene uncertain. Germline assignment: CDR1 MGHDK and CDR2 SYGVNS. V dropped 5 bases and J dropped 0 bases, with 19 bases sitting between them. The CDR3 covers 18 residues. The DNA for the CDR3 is TGTGCCAGCAGTCCTCAATGGAGTACCGCTGCAACTAATGAAAAACTGTTTTTT. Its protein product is CASSPQWSTAATNEKLFF. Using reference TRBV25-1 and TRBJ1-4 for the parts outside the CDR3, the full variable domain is EADIYQTPRYLVIGTGKKITLECSQTMGHDKMYWYQQDPGMELHLIHYSYGVNSTEKGDLSSESTVSRIRTEHFPLTLESARPSHTSQYLCASSPQWSTAATNEKLFFGSGTQLSVL.

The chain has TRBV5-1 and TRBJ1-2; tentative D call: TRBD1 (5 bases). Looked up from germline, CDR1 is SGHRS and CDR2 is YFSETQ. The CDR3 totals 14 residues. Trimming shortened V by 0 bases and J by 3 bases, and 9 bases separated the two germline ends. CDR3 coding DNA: TGCGCCAGCAGCTTGGCCGGCAGGGACTATGGCTACACCTTC. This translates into CASSLAGRDYGYTF.

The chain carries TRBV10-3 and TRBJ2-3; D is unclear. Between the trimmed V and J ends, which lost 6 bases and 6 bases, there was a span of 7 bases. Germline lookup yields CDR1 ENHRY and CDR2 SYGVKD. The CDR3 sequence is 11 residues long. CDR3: CAIRGMDTQYF. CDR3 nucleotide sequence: TGTGCCATCAGGGGCATGGATACGCAGTATTTT.

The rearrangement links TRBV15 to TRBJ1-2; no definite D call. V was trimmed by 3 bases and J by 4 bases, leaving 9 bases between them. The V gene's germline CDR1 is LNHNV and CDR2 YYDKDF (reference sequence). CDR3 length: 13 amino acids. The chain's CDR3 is CATSSGSRYGYTF. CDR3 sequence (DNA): TGTGCCACCAGCAGTGGATCCCGCTATGGCTACACCTTC. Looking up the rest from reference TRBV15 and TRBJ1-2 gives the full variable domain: DAMVIQNPRYQVTQFGKPVTLSCSQTLNHNVMYWYQQKSSQAPKLLFHYYDKDFNNEADTPDNFQSRRPNTSFCFLDIRSPGLGDTAMYLCATSSGSRYGYTFGSGTRLTVV.

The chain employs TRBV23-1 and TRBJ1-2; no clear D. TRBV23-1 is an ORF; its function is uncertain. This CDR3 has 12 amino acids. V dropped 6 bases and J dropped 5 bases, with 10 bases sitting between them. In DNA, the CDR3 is TGCGCCAGCAGCCCCGCGGATTATGGCTACACCTTC. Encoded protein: CASSPADYGYTF.

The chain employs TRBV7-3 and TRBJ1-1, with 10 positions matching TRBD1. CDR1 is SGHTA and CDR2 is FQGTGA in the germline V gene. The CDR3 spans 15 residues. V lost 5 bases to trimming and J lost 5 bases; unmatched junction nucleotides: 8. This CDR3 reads CASSAGTGVLTEAFF. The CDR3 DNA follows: TGTGCCAGCAGCGCCGGGACAGGGGTCTTAACTGAAGCTTTCTTT.

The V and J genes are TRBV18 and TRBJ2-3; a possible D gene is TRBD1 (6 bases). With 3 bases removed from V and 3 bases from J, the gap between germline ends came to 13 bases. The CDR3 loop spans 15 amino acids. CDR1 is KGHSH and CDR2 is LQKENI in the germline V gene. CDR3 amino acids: CASSPSQGWTDTQYF. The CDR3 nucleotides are TGTGCCAGCTCACCCTCGCAGGGGTGGACAGATACGCAGTATTTT.

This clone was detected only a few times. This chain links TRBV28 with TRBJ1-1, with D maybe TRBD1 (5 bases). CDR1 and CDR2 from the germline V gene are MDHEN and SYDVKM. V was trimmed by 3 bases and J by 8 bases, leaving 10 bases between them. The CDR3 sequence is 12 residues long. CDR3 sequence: CASSLAGREAFF. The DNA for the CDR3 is TGTGCCAGCAGTTTGGCAGGGCGAGAAGCTTTCTTT.

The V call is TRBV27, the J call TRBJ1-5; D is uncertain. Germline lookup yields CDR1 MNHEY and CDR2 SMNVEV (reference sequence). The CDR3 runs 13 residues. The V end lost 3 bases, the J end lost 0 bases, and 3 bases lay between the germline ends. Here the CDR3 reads CASSFNSNQPQHF. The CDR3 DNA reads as TGTGCCAGCAGTTTTAATAGCAATCAGCCCCAGCATTTT.

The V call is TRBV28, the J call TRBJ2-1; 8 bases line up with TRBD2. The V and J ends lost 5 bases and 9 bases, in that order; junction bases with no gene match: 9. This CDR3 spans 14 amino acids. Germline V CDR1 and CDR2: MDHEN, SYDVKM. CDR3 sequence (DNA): TGTGCCAGCAGTACCTTCTCCGGGAGGGCTGAGCAGTTCTTC. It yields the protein CASSTFSGRAEQFF.

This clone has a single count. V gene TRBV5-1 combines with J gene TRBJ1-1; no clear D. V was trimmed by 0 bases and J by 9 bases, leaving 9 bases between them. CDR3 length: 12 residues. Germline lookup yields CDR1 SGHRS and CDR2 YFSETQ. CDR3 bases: TGCGCCAGCAGCTTGGAGGAAGGAAAAGCTTTCTTT. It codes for CASSLEEGKAFF.

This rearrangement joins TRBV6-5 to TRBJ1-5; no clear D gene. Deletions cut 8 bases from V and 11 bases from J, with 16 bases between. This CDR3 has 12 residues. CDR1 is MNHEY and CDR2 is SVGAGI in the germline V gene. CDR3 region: CASGWTHSSQHF. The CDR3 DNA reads TGTGCCAGCGGTTGGACCCATTCGTCCCAGCATTTT.

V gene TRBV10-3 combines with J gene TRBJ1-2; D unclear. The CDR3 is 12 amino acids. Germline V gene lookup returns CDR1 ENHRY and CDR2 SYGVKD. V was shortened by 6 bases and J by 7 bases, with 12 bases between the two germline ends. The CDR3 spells CAISPGETGYTF. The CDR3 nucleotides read TGTGCCATCAGCCCAGGAGAAACTGGCTACACCTTC.

CDR3 sequence (DNA): TGTGCCAGCAGCCAAGAAGGGTATGGCTACACCTTC. As protein: CASSQEGYGYTF. The V and J genes are TRBV14 and TRBJ1-2, with no clear D. Germline assignment: CDR1 SGHDN and CDR2 FVKESK. V gave up 0 bases and J gave up 5 bases, with 4 bases separating them. The CDR3 has 12 residues.

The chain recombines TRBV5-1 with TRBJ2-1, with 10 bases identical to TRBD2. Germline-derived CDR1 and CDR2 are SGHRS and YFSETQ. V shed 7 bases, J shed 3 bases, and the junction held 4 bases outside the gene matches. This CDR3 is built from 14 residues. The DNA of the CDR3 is TGCGCCAGCCCCCGGACTAGCGGCTACAATGAGCAGTTCTTC. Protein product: CASPRTSGYNEQFF.

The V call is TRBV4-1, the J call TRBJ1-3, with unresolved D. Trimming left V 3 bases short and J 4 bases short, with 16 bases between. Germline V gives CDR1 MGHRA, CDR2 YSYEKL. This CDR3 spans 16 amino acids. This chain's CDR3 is CASSHRSVGPGNTIYF. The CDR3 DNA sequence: TGCGCCAGCAGCCACCGCTCGGTTGGGCCCGGAAACACCATATATTTT.